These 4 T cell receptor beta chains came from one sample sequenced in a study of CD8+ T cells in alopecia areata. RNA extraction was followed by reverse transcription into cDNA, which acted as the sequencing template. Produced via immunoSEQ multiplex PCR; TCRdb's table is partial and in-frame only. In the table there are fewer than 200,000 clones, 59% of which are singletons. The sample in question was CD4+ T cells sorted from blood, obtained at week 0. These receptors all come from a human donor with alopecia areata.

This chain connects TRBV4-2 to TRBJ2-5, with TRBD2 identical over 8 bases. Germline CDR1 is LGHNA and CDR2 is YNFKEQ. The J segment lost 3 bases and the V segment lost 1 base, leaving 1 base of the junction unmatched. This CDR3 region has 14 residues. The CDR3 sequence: CASSQGSGEETQYF. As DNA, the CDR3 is TGTGCCAGCAGCCAAGGTAGCGGGGAAGAGACCCAGTACTTC.

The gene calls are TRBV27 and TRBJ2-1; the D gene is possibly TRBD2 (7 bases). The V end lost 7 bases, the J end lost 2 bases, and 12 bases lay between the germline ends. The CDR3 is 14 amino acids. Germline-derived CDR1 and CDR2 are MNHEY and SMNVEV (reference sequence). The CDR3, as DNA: TGTGCCAGCATGGGAGGGGGGACCTACAATGAGCAGTTCTTC. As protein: CASMGGGTYNEQFF.

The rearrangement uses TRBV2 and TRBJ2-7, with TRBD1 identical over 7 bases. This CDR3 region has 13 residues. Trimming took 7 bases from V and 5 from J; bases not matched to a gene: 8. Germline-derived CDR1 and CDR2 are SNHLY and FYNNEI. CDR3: CASKGQPPDEQYF. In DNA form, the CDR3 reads TGTGCCAGCAAGGGACAGCCCCCCGACGAGCAGTACTTC. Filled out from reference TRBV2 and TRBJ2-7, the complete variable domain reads EPEVTQTPSHQVTQMGQEVILRCVPISNHLYFYWYRQILGQKVEFLVSFYNNEISEKSEIFDDQFSVERPDGSNFTLKIRSTKLEDSAMYFCASKGQPPDEQYFGPGTRLTVT.

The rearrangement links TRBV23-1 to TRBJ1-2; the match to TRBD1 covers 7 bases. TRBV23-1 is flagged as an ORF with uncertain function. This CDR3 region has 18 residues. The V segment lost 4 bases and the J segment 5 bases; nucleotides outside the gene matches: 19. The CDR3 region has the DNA TGCGCCAGCAGTCCCCCCAAACAGGGGAAGGGGAGGTATTATGGCTACACCTTC. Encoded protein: CASSPPKQGKGRYYGYTF.